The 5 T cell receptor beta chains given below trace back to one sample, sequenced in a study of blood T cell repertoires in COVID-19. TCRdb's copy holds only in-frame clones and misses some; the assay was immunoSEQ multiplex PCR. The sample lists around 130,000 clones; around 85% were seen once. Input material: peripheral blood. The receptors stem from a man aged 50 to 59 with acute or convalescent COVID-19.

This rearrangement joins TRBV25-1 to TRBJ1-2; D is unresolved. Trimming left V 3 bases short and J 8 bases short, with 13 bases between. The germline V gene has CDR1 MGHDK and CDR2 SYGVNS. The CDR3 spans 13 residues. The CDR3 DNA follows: TGTGCCAGCAGTGAGGCATCGTATTTCGGCTACACCTTC. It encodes CASSEASYFGYTF.

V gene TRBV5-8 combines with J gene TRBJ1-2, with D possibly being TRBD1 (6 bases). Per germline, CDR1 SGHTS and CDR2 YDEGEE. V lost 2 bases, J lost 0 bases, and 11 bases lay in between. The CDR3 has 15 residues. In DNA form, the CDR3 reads TGTGCCAGCAGCTTACAGGGTTGGACTAACTATGGCTACACCTTC. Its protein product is CASSLQGWTNYGYTF.

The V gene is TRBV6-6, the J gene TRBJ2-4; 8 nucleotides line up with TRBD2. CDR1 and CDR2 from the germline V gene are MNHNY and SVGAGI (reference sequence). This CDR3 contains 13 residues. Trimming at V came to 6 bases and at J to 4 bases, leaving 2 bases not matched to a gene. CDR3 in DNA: TGTGCCAGCAGAGGCGGGGGGAAAAACATTCAGTACTTC. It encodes CASRGGGKNIQYF.

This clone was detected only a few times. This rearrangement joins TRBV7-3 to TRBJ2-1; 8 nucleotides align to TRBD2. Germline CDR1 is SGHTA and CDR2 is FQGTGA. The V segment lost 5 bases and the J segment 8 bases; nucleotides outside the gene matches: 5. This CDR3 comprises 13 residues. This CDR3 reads CASSRGLADEQFF. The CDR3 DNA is TGTGCCAGCAGCCGAGGACTAGCTGATGAGCAGTTCTTC.

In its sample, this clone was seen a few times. In DNA form, the CDR3 reads TGTGCCAGCAGCCAAGTGACAGGACAGGACTACGAGCAGTACTTC. Its protein product is CASSQVTGQDYEQYF. This chain joins TRBV4-2 and TRBJ2-7, with 7 bases matching TRBD1. The CDR3 is 15 amino acids. Germline trimming cut 1 base from V and 3 bases from J; bases unmatched to any gene: 6. Germline assignment: CDR1 LGHNA and CDR2 YNFKEQ.